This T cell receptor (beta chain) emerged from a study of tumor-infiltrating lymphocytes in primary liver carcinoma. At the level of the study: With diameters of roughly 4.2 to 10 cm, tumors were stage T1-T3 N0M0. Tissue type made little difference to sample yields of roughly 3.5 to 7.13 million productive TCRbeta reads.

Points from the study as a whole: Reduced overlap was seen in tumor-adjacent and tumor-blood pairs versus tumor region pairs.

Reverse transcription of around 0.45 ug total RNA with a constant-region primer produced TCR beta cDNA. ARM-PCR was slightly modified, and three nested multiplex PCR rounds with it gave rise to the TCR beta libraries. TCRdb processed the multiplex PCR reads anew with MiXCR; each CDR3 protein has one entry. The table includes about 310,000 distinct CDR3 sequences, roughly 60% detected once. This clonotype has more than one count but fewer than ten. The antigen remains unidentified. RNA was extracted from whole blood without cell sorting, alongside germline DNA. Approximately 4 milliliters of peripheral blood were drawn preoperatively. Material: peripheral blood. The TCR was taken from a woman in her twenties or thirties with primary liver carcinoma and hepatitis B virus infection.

The chain's CDR3 is CASSLSREVQYF. The CDR3 DNA follows: TGTGCCAGCAGTTTGAGTCGGGAGGTGCAGTACTTC. The V call is TRBV12-3 or TRBV12-4, the J call TRBJ2-7, with 7 positions matching TRBD2. V was clipped by 3 bases and J by 9 bases; unmatched bases: 5. The length of the CDR3 is 12 residues.